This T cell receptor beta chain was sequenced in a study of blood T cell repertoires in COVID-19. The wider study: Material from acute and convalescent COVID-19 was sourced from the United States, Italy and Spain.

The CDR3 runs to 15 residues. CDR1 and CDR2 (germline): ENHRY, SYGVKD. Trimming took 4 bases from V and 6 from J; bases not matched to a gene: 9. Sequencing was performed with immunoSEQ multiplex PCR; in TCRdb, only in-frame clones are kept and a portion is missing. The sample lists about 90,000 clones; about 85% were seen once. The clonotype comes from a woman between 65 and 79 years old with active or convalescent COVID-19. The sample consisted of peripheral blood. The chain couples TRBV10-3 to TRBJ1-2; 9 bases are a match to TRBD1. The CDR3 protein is CAISAIQGAWDGYTF. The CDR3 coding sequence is TGTGCCATCAGTGCCATACAGGGGGCGTGGGATGGCTACACCTTC.